Shown below are 2 T cell receptor beta chains from a single sample sequenced in a study of blood T cell repertoires in COVID-19. Only in-frame clones appear in the TCRdb table, and some are missing; sequencing was by immunoSEQ multiplex PCR. The sample has under 500,000 clones; 80% to 90% are singletons. The specimen sequenced was peripheral blood. The receptors stem from a woman aged 25 to 39 with acute or convalescent COVID-19.

The rearrangement uses TRBV6-4 and TRBJ2-3; D is perhaps TRBD2 (7 bases). CDR1 and CDR2 (germline): MRHNA, SNTAGT. The CDR3 contains 15 residues. Trimming left V 6 bases short and J 3 bases short, with 16 bases between. For the CDR3, the DNA is TGTGCCAGCAGCTACACGGGGGGCCGAACAGATACGCAGTATTTT. Its protein is CASSYTGGRTDTQYF.

The chain couples TRBV27 to TRBJ2-7; possible D gene TRBD1, 6 bases. Germline assignment: CDR1 MNHEY and CDR2 SMNVEV (reference sequence). With 7 bases removed from V and 0 bases from J, the gap between germline ends came to 19 bases. The CDR3 spans 16 residues. CDR3 amino acids: CASKPGSRTASYEQYF. In nucleotides, the CDR3 is TGTGCCAGCAAACCGGGATCTAGGACAGCCTCCTACGAGCAGTACTTC.